The TCR beta chain under discussion was sequenced for a study of graft-versus-host responses after intestinal transplantation (dated by TCRdb to the early 2020s). As for the study more broadly: The transplants that recipients got were multivisceral, liver-intestinal, or isolated intestinal. A peak of at least 4% donor T cells among recipient peripheral blood mononuclear cells was the definition used for donor T cell macrochimerism. Bulk TCR-beta CDR3 sequencing was used to track graft-versus-host and host-versus-graft alloreactive T cell clones in the graft, circulation and bone marrow after intestinal transplantation. Rather than going through the commercial service, samples from a few later patients were sequenced in-house on an Illumina MiSeq and processed with MiXCR. Alloreactive clones were identified by sequencing pre-transplant mixed lymphocyte reaction products and comparing these products with unstimulated pre-transplant donor and recipient T cells. Of the 20 to 25 intestinal transplant recipients enrolled in the cohort, one of whom was a retransplant, 3 patients without pretransplant specimens were excluded. Every recipient was given anti-thymocyte globulin induction, then maintenance tacrolimus and steroids for roughly 3 years.

Taken from cysteine to phenylalanine, the CDR3 has 17 residues. The only DNA kept is the CDR3, 51 bases in frame from the first base. Trimming takes 5 bases off V and 4 bases off J; junction bases not matched to a gene: 10. CDR1 and CDR2 were assigned from the germline V gene (reference sequence) as LNHDA and SQIVND. Libraries were prepared through the immunoSEQ multiplex PCR assay. For most patients, genomic DNA was isolated using the Qiagen DNeasy Blood and Tissue Kit and was shipped frozen to Adaptive Biotechnologies for TCR sequencing. For most patients, high-throughput TCR-beta CDR3 sequencing of genomic DNA was performed by Adaptive Biotechnologies. The original pipeline was this. TCR sequencing data were retrieved from Adaptive's ImmunoSEQ software for some 19 patients, whereas three other patients were processed with MiXCR and VDJtools. CD4 versus CD8 sorting errors were corrected by removing sequences found in both subsets at a frequency ratio below 5:1. CDR3 nucleotide sequences shared between donor and recipient were removed because the origin of such sequences could not be assigned. To be classed as alloreactive, a clone needed at least 2-fold expansion over unstimulated cells and a minimum CFSE-low frequency of 0.002% (template counts) or 0.001% (read counts). Mappable clones were those detected in sequenced pre-transplant spleen, lymph node, or MLR CFSE-low populations of the donor or recipient. The cumulative frequency of alloreactive clones was calculated as a percentage of all sequences, weighted by copy number. This is the immuneACCESS table as TCRdb keeps it, with only in-frame sequences that have V and J called. A part of the clones is gone; compared with another copy, unresolved V genes explain less than half, and the rest is unexplained. From that table come the V and J calls and clone size; the DNA was used to work out D and trimming. The sample yields over 85,000 clones; approximately 94% were counted once. Together, the top ten hold roughly 0.17% of the sample.

In the case of this clone: What this receptor recognizes is not known. No base-level quality is on record; no much larger clone is a single base apart.

What the work shows at the level of the full study, not this receptor alone: Early after transplant, declines in HvG clones were associated with peak levels of circulating GvH clones. The conclusions were limited by the relatively low number and heterogeneity of the intestinal transplant patients. In patients with donor T cell macrochimerism, the allografts had high GvH to HvG T cell clonal ratios. GvH clones were detected in recipient bone marrow, and some of these GvH clones were observed earlier in ileal mucosa or blood, consistent with an intestinal mucosal origin.

Explained via the paper, the time point label denotes: cells obtained before transplantation from donor or recipient. CD3+CD4+ and CD3+CD8+ populations were FACS-sorted from unstimulated pre-transplant donor and recipient cells taken from spleen or lymph nodes. The source of this sequence is a human donor who was the organ donor for an intestinal transplant. The sequence links TRBV19 to TRBJ1-5; TRBD1 fits 11 bases in the junction. This specimen consisted of unstimulated CD4+ T cells sorted from spleen or lymph node cells, obtained before transplant. Read as DNA, the sequence is TGTGCCAGTAGTCAAACCTTGGGGACAGGGGGTAATCAGCCCCAGCATTTT. This is translated as CASSQTLGTGGNQPQHF.